In this sample, the clone carrying this TCR beta chain turned up a few times. No antigen is known for it. TCRbeta library construction was performed incorporating unique molecular identifiers. TCRdb itself ran the PCR reads through MiXCR, one entry per CDR3 protein. This table holds approximately 97,000 distinct CDR3 sequences, 7.5% to 9% found once. The data were taken from a study of T-cell reconstitution after alpha-beta-depleted transplantation in children. General study findings and limits: It was reported that alpha-beta T cells came from several hundred expanded graft clones (about two months after transplant). Surviving recipient T cells and intrathymic progenitors accounted for some patients' high TCRbeta diversity at day 60. T-cell numbers and diversity, one year after transplant, stemmed largely from T cells that were newly produced.

From germline, CDR1 is SQVTM and CDR2 ANQGSEA. V shed 4 bases, J shed 3 bases, and the junction held 8 bases outside the gene matches. The CDR3 is made up of 15 amino acids. Sequences were derived from PBMCs, sampled before TCRalphabeta/CD19-depleted stem cell transplant. The V call is TRBV29-1, the J call TRBJ2-1; 8 bases line up with TRBD1. The TCR comes from a boy between 2 and 10 years old with acute lymphoblastic leukemia, due to receive a stem cell transplant. The CDR3 is CSVVGGQEYYNEQFF. CDR3 nucleotides: TGCAGCGTTGTGGGGGGACAGGAGTACTACAATGAGCAGTTCTTC.